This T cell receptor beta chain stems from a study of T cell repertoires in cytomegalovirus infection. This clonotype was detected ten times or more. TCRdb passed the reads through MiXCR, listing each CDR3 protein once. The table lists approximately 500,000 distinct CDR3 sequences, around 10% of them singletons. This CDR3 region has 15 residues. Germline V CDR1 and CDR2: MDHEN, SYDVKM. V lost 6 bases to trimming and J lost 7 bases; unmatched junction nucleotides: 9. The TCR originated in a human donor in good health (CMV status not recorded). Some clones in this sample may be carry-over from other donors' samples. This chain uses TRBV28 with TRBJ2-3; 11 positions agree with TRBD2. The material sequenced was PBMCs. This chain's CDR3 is CASRPLAGDANTQYF. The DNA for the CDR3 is TGTGCCAGCAGGCCACTAGCGGGAGATGCAAATACGCAGTATTTT.